These 21 T cell receptor beta chains were sequenced from one sample in a study of T-cell reconstitution after alpha-beta-depleted transplantation in children. Unique molecular identifiers were incorporated into the prepared TCRbeta library. MiXCR was run by TCRdb on the PCR reads, yielding one entry per CDR3 protein. The sample has around 270,000 distinct CDR3 sequences, roughly a tenth seen once; the top ten hold less than 9%. The starting material was PBMCs, obtained before TCRalphabeta/CD19-depleted stem cell transplant. These receptors were collected from a boy under three years old with acute myeloid leukemia, due to receive a stem cell transplant.

At least ten counts were recorded for this clonotype. The chain combines TRBV28 with TRBJ1-6; 11 bases are a match to TRBD1. There are 15 residues in the CDR3. V lost 6 bases and J lost 8; bases outside the gene matches: 6. Germline lookup yields CDR1 MDHEN and CDR2 SYDVKM. CDR3 region: CASREDRGRDSPLHF. CDR3 in DNA: TGTGCCAGCAGAGAGGACAGGGGGCGCGATTCACCCCTCCACTTT.

This clonotype showed up many times. V gene TRBV10-3 combines with J gene TRBJ2-3; no reliable D call. Germline V CDR1 and CDR2: ENHRY, SYGVKD. The germline V and J ends were trimmed by 11 bases and 4 bases, with 10 bases remaining between them. The CDR3 runs 11 residues. The CDR3 DNA follows: TGTGCCCTGGGGTCGGCAGATACGCAGTATTTT. It codes for CALGSADTQYF.

This clonotype appeared a few times. This chain connects TRBV20-1 to TRBJ2-3; unclear D gene. V shed 0 bases and J shed 6 bases, with 4 bases lying between them. Germline values: CDR1 DFQATT, CDR2 SNEGSKA (reference sequence). This CDR3 is 11 amino acids long. CDR3 bases: TGCAGTGCTAGAGATGTTGATACGCAGTATTTT. Translation gives CSARDVDTQYF.

This clonotype was seen ten or more times. The chain combines TRBV7-9 with TRBJ1-1; 9 bases align to TRBD1. The junction had 8 bases not matched to a gene; V was cut back by 4 bases and J by 5 bases. The length of the CDR3 is 15 residues. The germline V gene has CDR1 SEHNR and CDR2 FQNEAQ (reference sequence). In nucleotides, the CDR3 is TGTGCCAGCAGCTCTACGGACAGGGGTAGGACTGAAGCTTTCTTT. Its protein is CASSSTDRGRTEAFF.

This clonotype was detected many times. The chain links TRBV6-5 to TRBJ2-7, with TRBD2 matching 7 bases. V was pared by 2 bases and J by 3 bases, with 4 bases of the junction left unmatched. The CDR3 spans 14 residues. Germline V CDR1 and CDR2: MNHEY, SVGAGI. The CDR3 nucleotides read TGTGCCAGCAGTTACAGGGAGGGAGACTACGAGCAGTACTTC. Its protein is CASSYREGDYEQYF.

The chain combines TRBV9 with TRBJ2-7, with 10 bases matching TRBD1. Germline CDR1 and CDR2: SGDLS and YYNGEE. V dropped 4 bases and J dropped 3; count of bases not matched to a gene: 7. The CDR3 spans 15 residues. The DNA for the CDR3 is TGTGCCAGCAGCATCAGCCGGGACAGGGGCTACGAGCAGTACTTC. Amino acid sequence: CASSISRDRGYEQYF.

This clonotype has at least ten counts. This chain joins TRBV4-3 and TRBJ2-1; weak D call: TRBD2 (5 bases). There are 13 residues in the CDR3. V shed 4 bases and J shed 12 bases, with 16 bases lying between them. Per the germline V gene, CDR1 is LGHNA and CDR2 is YSLEER. CDR3 in amino acids: CASSPDKRERQFF. The CDR3 DNA reads TGCGCCAGCAGCCCCGACAAGAGGGAGCGGCAGTTCTTC.

This clonotype has a handful of counts. The rearrangement uses TRBV9 and TRBJ2-3; D possibly corresponds to TRBD2 (6 bases). Per germline, CDR1 SGDLS and CDR2 YYNGEE. V lost 0 bases and J lost 0, with 8 bases in between. The CDR3 length is 15 residues. CDR3 amino acids: CASSVAGTSTDTQYF. CDR3 coding DNA: TGTGCCAGCAGCGTAGCCGGGACTAGCACAGATACGCAGTATTTT.

There are many counts of this clonotype. J is TRBJ2-5 and V is TRBV7-3, with 8 bases that match TRBD2. J gave up 4 bases and V 5 bases, and 12 bases lay outside the gene matches. The CDR3 is made up of 16 amino acids. Per germline, CDR1 SGHTA and CDR2 FQGTGA. The CDR3 region has the DNA TGTGCCAGCAGCCCCGATACGAGCGGGAGACGAGAGACCCAGTACTTC. Translating gives CASSPDTSGRRETQYF. The full variable domain, rest sourced from reference TRBV7-3 and TRBJ2-5, is GAGVSQTPSNKVTEKGKYVELRCDPISGHTALYWYRQSLGQGPEFLIYFQGTGAADDSGLPNDRFFAVRPEGSVSTLKIQRTERGDSAVYLCASSPDTSGRRETQYFGPGTRLLVL.

This clonotype came up many times. The chain joins TRBV5-1 to TRBJ1-2, with 7 bases lining up with TRBD1. Germline CDR1 reads SGHRS; CDR2 reads YFSETQ. V was clipped by 7 bases and J by 0 bases; unmatched bases: 6. This CDR3 contains 14 residues. CDR3 sequence (DNA): TGCGCCAGCGGAGGGACAGCCTCTAACTATGGCTACACCTTC. This gives the protein CASGGTASNYGYTF.

This clonotype is a singleton in its sample. V usage is TRBV12-3 or TRBV12-4 and J usage is TRBJ2-7; the D gene is possibly TRBD1 (6 bases). The CDR3 totals 12 residues. V was pared by 3 bases and J by 6 bases, with 9 bases between. The CDR3 nucleotides are TGTGCCAGCAGTTTTATGGGGGCCGAGCAGTACTTC. It specifies CASSFMGAEQYF.

This clonotype was seen at least ten times. J is TRBJ1-1 and V is TRBV6-5; 10 bases fit TRBD1. The CDR3 totals 15 residues. In germline, CDR1 is MNHEY, CDR2 SVGAGI. Losses at the gene ends were 1 base for V and 5 bases for J; bases not matched to a gene: 4. The CDR3 DNA reads as TGTGCCAGCAGTTACTGGGACAGGGGAGGGACTGAAGCTTTCTTT. It encodes CASSYWDRGGTEAFF.

The table lists this clonotype with many counts. The chain employs TRBV7-8 and TRBJ2-1; D is undetermined. The germline gives CDR1 SGHVS, CDR2 FQNEAQ. CDR3 length: 14 amino acids. V was shortened by 3 bases and J by 8 bases, with 14 bases between the two germline ends. CDR3 residues: CASSFPSLSDEQFF. DNA for the CDR3: TGTGCCAGCAGCTTCCCCTCTTTGAGCGATGAGCAGTTCTTC.

This clonotype has ten or more counts. The V and J genes are TRBV29-1 and TRBJ2-1; D is unclear. Germline V CDR1 and CDR2: SQVTM, ANQGSEA. V lost 3 bases and J lost 4, with 10 bases in between. The CDR3 covers 13 residues. In DNA form, the CDR3 reads TGCAGCGTTGAGGATCCCAGGTACAATGAGCAGTTCTTC. This gives the protein CSVEDPRYNEQFF.

Ten or more counts support this clonotype. V is TRBV7-6 and J is TRBJ2-1; D is possibly TRBD1 (7 bases). V shed 5 bases and J shed 4 bases, with 18 bases lying between them. Germline V gene data show CDR1 as SGHVS and CDR2 as FNYEAQ. The CDR3 is made up of 16 amino acids. CDR3 sequence (DNA): TGTGCCAGCAGCCCAGGGGGGCGATGGGTATACAATGAGCAGTTCTTC. The encoded protein is CASSPGGRWVYNEQFF.

The chain carries TRBV12-3 or TRBV12-4 and TRBJ2-7; D is possibly TRBD2 (6 bases). The CDR3 is 12 amino acids. V shed 9 bases and J shed 4 bases, with 13 bases lying between them. CDR3 loop: CASSREVYEQYF. The CDR3, as DNA: TGTGCCAGTTCGCGGGAAGTATACGAGCAGTACTTC.

CDR3 amino acids: CSVEDTGSKNIQYF. CDR3 sequence (DNA): TGCAGCGTTGAAGATACCGGGAGCAAAAACATTCAGTACTTC. J is TRBJ2-4 and V is TRBV29-1; weak D call: TRBD2 (6 bases). With 0 bases removed from V and 3 bases from J, the gap between germline ends came to 9 bases. The CDR3 extends over 14 amino acids. The germline V gene has CDR1 SQVTM and CDR2 ANQGSEA.

Ten or more counts support this clonotype. The rearrangement uses TRBV5-1 and TRBJ1-1, with TRBD1 identical over 7 bases. This CDR3 is built from 16 residues. Germline assignment: CDR1 SGHRS and CDR2 YFSETQ. Trimming cost V 4 bases and J 2 bases; bases outside gene matches: 11. For the CDR3, the DNA is TGCGCCAGCAGCCCGACCCGGACAGGCCTCAACACTGAAGCTTTCTTT. It encodes CASSPTRTGLNTEAFF.

This chain connects TRBV29-1 to TRBJ2-3, with D possibly TRBD2 on 7 matching bases. Germline lookup yields CDR1 SQVTM and CDR2 ANQGSEA. This CDR3 region has 13 residues. V was pared by 7 bases and J by 2 bases, with 13 bases between. CDR3 in amino acids: CSDAGDNTDTQYF. CDR3 DNA: TGCAGCGACGCGGGGGACAACACAGATACGCAGTATTTT.

This sequence joins TRBV19 and TRBJ1-5, with a tentative D call TRBD1 (5 bases). Trimming took 3 bases from V and 5 from J, leaving 8 bases between them. Looked up from germline, CDR1 is LNHDA and CDR2 is SQIVND (reference sequence). The CDR3 consists of 13 residues. CDR3 sequence (DNA): TGTGCCAGTAGTATTTCGGGGGATCAGCCCCAGCATTTT. It translates to CASSISGDQPQHF.

There are many counts of this clonotype. The chain is built from TRBV5-5 and TRBJ2-5; a possible D gene is TRBD2 (5 bases). In germline, CDR1 is SGHKS, CDR2 YYEKEE (reference sequence). The CDR3 covers 13 residues. V lost 0 bases and J 5 bases, leaving 8 bases between the germline ends. The CDR3 DNA is TGTGCCAGCAGCTTGGGCCTAGCTGAGACCCAGTACTTC. Its translation: CASSLGLAETQYF.